This TCR beta chain was sequenced in a study of T cells in Graves' hyperthyroidism and ophthalmopathy. Points from the study as a whole: The blood repertoire included most of the expanded thyroid clonotypes above 0.001.

Template material for amplifying TCR beta CDR3 regions consisted of RNA transcripts. A first-round RT-PCR of the TCR CDR3 used the HTBI primer set. Each CDR3 protein gets one entry after TCRdb re-called the multiplex PCR reads with MiXCR. The table records 250,000 to 400,000 distinct CDR3 sequences, approximately 14% of them present only once. V dropped 5 bases and J dropped 8 bases, with 16 bases sitting between them. CDR3 length equals 14 residues. Germline CDR1 and CDR2: SGHTA and FQGNSA. Disease duration was under 3 months in the ophthalmopathy patients, who also had a Clinical Activity Score of at least 3 and a NOSPECS grade of at least 4. Diagnosis rested on symptoms, serum thyroxine and TRAb, thyroid ultrasound, and orbital computed tomography. This clonotype has ten or more counts. Its antigen is undetermined.

The genes are TRBV7-2 and TRBJ2-1; D unresolved. Sequenced input: blood. This TCR derives from a woman aged 40 to 50 with Graves' ophthalmopathy. The CDR3 region has the DNA TGTGCCAGCAGCCCCATCGGGCTCTGGGATGAGCAGTTCTTC. This encodes CASSPIGLWDEQFF.